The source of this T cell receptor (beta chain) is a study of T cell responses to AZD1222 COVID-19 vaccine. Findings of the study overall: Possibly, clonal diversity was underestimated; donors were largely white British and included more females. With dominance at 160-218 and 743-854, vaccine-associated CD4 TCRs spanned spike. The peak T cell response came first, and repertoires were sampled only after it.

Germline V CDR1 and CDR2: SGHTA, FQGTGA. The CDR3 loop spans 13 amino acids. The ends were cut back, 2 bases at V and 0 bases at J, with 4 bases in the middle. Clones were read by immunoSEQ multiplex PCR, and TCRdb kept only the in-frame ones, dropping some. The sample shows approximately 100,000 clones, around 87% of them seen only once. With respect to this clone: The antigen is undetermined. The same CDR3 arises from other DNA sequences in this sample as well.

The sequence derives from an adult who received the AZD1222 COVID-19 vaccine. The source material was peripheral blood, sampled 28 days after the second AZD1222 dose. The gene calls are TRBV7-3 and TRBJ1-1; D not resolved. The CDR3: CASSLEVNTEAFF. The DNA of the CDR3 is TGTGCCAGCAGCTTAGAGGTGAACACTGAAGCTTTCTTT. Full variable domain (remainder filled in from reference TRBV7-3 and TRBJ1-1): GAGVSQTPSNKVTEKGKYVELRCDPISGHTALYWYRQSLGQGPEFLIYFQGTGAADDSGLPNDRFFAVRPEGSVSTLKIQRTERGDSAVYLCASSLEVNTEAFFGQGTRLTVV.